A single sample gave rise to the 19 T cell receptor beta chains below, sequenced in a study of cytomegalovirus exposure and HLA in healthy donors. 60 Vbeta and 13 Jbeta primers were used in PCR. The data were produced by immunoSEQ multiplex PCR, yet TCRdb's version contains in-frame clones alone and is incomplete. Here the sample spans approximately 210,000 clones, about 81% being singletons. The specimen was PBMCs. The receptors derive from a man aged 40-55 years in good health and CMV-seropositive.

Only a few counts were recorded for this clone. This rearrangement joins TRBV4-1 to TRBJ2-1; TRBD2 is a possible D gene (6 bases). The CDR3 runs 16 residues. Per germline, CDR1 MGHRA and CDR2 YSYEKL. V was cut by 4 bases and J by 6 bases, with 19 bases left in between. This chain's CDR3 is CASSRRAGEGGNEQFF. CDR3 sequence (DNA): TGCGCCAGCAGCCGTAGAGCGGGCGAGGGCGGCAATGAGCAGTTCTTC.

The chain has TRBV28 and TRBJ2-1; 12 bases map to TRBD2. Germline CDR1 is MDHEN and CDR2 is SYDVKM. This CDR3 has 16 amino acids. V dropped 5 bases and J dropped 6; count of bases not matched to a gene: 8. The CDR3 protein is CASSASGLAGSNEQFF. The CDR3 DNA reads TGTGCCAGCAGTGCCTCTGGACTAGCGGGATCCAATGAGCAGTTCTTC.

CDR3 DNA: TGTGCCAGCAGTCTGGACTCTTACACCGGGGAGCTGTTTTTT. This codes for CASSLDSYTGELFF. The chain employs TRBV6-6 and TRBJ2-2; D might be TRBD2 (5 bases). V lost 5 bases to trimming and J lost 3 bases, with 10 bases between them. The CDR3 spans 14 residues. Germline lookup yields CDR1 MNHNY and CDR2 SVGAGI (reference sequence).

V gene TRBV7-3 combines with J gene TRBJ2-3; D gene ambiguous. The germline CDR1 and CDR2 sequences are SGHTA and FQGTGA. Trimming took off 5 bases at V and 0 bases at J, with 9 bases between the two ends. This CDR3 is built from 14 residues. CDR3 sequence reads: CASSVDSSTDTQYF. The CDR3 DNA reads TGTGCCAGCAGCGTCGACTCCAGCACAGATACGCAGTATTTT.

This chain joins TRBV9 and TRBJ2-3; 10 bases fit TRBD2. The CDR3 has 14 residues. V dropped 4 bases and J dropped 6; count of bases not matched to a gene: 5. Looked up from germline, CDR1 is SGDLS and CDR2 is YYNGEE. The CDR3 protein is CASSPLTSGDTQYF. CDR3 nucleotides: TGTGCCAGCAGCCCCCTGACTAGCGGGGATACGCAGTATTTT.

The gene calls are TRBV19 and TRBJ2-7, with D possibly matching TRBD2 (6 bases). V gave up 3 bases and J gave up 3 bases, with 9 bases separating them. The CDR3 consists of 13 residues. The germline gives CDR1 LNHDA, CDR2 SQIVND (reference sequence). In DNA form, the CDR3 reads TGTGCCAGTAGTATCGCGGGACTCTACGAGCAGTACTTC. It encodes CASSIAGLYEQYF.

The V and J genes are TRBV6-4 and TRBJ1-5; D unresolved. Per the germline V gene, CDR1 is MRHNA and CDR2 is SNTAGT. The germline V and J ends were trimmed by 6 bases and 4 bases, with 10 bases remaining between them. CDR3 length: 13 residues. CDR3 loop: CASSGGGNQPQHF. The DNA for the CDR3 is TGTGCCAGCAGCGGAGGTGGGAATCAGCCCCAGCATTTT.

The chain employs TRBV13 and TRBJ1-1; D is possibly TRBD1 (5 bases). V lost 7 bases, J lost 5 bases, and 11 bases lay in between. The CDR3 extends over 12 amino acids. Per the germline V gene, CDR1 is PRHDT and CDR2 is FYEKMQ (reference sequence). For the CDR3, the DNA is TGTGCCAGCATCCCCGGGGGGACTGAAGCTTTCTTT. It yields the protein CASIPGGTEAFF.

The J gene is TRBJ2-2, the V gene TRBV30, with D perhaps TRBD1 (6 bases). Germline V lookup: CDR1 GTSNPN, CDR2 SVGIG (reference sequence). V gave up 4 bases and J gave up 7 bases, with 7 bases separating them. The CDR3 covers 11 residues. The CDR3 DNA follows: TGTGCCTGGACGACAGGCGGGGAGCTGTTTTTT. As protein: CAWTTGGELFF. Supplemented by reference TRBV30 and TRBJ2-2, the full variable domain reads SQTIHQWPATLVQPVGSPLSLECTVEGTSNPNLYWYRQAAGRGLQLLFYSVGIGQISSEVPQNLSASRPQDRQFILSSKKLLLSDSGFYLCAWTTGGELFFGEGSRLTVL.

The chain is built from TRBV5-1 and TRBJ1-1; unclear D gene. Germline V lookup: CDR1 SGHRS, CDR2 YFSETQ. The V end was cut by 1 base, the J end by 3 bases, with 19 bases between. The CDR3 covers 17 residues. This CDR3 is CASSLRHNQLGDTEAFF. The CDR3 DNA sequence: TGCGCCAGCAGCTTGAGGCATAACCAGCTCGGGGACACTGAAGCTTTCTTT.

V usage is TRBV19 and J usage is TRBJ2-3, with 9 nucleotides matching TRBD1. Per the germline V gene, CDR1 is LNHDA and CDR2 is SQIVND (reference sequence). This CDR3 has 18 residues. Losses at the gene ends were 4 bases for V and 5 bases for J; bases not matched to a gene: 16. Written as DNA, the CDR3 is TGTGCCAGTAGTACTCTCTTTTACAGGGGGCGCGTAGTAGATACGCAGTATTTT. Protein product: CASSTLFYRGRVVDTQYF.

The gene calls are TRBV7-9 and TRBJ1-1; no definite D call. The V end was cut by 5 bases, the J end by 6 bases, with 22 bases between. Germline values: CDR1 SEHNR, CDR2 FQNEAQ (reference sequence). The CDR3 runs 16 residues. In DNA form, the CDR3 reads TGTGCCAGCAGCCCACTGAGTCCCCAGGCGGGCGCTGAAGCTTTCTTT. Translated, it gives CASSPLSPQAGAEAFF.

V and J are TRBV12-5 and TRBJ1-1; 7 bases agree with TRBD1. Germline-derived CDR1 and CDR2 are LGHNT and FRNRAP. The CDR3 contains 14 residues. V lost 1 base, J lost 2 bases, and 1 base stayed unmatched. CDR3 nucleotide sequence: TGTGCTAGTGGTTTGGGACAGGGAAACACTGAAGCTTTCTTT. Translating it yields CASGLGQGNTEAFF.

This CDR3 is CASSGTSGSYNEQFF. The CDR3 nucleotides read TGTGCCAGCAGTGGGACTAGCGGCTCCTACAATGAGCAGTTCTTC. The chain links TRBV2 to TRBJ2-1, with 10 bases that match TRBD2. Germline-derived CDR1 and CDR2 are SNHLY and FYNNEI. The CDR3 covers 15 residues. With 4 bases clipped from V and 0 bases from J, the junction kept 0 bases outside the gene matches.

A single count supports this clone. The CDR3 DNA is TGTGCCAGCAGTCTGGCTAGCGGGGGTACCTACGAGCAGTACGTC. This gives the protein CASSLASGGTYEQYV. This sequence joins TRBV2 and TRBJ2-7, with TRBD2 identical over 10 bases. The CDR3 extends over 15 amino acids. Germline trimming cut 5 bases from V and 2 bases from J; bases unmatched to any gene: 6. The germline CDR1 and CDR2 sequences are SNHLY and FYNNEI.

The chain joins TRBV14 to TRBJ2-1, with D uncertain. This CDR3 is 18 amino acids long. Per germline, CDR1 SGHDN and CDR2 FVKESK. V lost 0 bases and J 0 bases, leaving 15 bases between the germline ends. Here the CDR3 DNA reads TGTGCCAGCAGCCAAGACGGTAATCCGGAGAGCTCCTACAATGAGCAGTTCTTC. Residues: CASSQDGNPESSYNEQFF.

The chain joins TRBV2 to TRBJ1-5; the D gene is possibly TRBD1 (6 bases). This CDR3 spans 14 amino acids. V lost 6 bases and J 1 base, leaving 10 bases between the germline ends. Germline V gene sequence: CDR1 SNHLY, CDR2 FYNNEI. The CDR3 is CASRTGDSNQPQHF. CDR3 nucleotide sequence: TGTGCCAGCAGGACAGGTGACAGCAATCAGCCCCAGCATTTT.

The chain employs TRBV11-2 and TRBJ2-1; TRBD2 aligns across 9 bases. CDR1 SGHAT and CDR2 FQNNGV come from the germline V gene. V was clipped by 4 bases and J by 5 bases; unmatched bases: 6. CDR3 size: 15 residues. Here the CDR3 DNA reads TGTGCCAGCAGCTCTAGTAGCGGGGGCAACAATGAGCAGTTCTTC. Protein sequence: CASSSSSGGNNEQFF.

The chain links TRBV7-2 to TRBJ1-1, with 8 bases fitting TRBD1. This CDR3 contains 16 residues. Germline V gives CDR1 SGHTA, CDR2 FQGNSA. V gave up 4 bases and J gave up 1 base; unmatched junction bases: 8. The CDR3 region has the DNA TGTGCCAGCAGCTCGTGGACAGGGCGGACGAACACTGAAGCTTTCTTT. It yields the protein CASSSWTGRTNTEAFF. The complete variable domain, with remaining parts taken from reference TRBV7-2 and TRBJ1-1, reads GAGVSQSPSNKVTEKGKDVELRCDPISGHTALYWYRQSLGQGLEFLIYFQGNSAPDKSGLPSDRFSAERTGGSVSTLTIQRTQQEDSAVYLCASSSWTGRTNTEAFFGQGTRLTVV.